This is a list of T cell receptor beta chains from one sample in a study of control samples from healthy donors and cancer patients. Measured with immunoSEQ multiplex PCR; TCRdb has only the in-frame clones, and not every one. This sample carries roughly 80,000 clones, around nine tenths of them seen once, and the ten largest clones take 5.7%. Sequences were obtained from blood. Receptors originate from a woman between 45 and 60 years old in good health. The CDR3 runs from the conserved cysteine through the conserved F or W. A D gene is named only where the DNA matches it firmly. Clone size is given for some rows only: seen once, a few or many times, or a class if the clone is expanded.

>14|.|.|TRBJ1-3|TRBV18
TGTGCCAGCTCACCAACGCAACAAGGAAACACCATATATTTT
CASSPTQQGNTIYF
>13|.|.|TRBJ2-3|TRBV6-5
TGTGCCAGCGCTTTCATCCTACGAGATACGCAGTATTTT
CASAFILRDTQYF
>15|TRBD1|.|TRBJ1-4|TRBV19
TGTGCCAGTAGAAGAACAGGGGGCCTTGAAGAAAAACTGTTTTTT
CASRRTGGLEEKLFF
>14|.|.|TRBJ2-3|TRBV6-5
TGTGCCAGCAGTCGGACGTATAGCACAGATACGCAGTATTTT
CASSRTYSTDTQYF
>17|TRBD2|few|TRBJ2-1|TRBV6-4
TGTGCCAGCAGTGCTCGGGGGGGGCCGAGCTCCTACAATGAGCAGTTCTTC
CASSARGGPSSYNEQFF
>16|TRBD1|.|TRBJ2-3|TRBV5-1
TGCGCCAGCAGCTTGGGAACAGGGGGCTCTCCAGATACGCAGTATTTT
CASSLGTGGSPDTQYF
>14|.|.|TRBJ1-3|TRBV2
TGTGCCAGCAGTGCCAGCAGGGCTGGAAACACCATATATTTT
CASSASRAGNTIYF
>13|.|.|TRBJ1-1|TRBV7-9
TGTGCCAGCAGCCCGGCGCGGGCCACGGAAGCTTTCTTT
CASSPARATEAFF
>12|.|.|TRBJ1-2|TRBV19
TGTGCCAGTAGTATATTACAGAGCGGCTACACCTTC
CASSILQSGYTF
>13|TRBD1|.|TRBJ2-7|TRBV5-1
TGCGCCAGCAGCTCGACAGGGCATGGCGAGCAGTACTTC
CASSSTGHGEQYF
>14|TRBD1|.|TRBJ2-3|TRBV3-1/TRBV3-2
TGTGCCAGCAGCCAAGGACAGGGGATAGATACGCAGTATTTT
CASSQGQGIDTQYF
>18|TRBD2|.|TRBJ2-7|TRBV7-6
TGTGCCAGCAGCTTACAGGCTAGCGGGGGGAACTCCTTATACGAGCAGTACTTC
CASSLQASGGNSLYEQYF
>14|.|.|TRBJ2-3|TRBV19
TGTGCCAGTAGTTCGGCTAGAAGCACAGATACGCAGTATTTT
CASSSARSTDTQYF
>16|TRBD2|.|TRBJ2-1|TRBV30
TGTGCCTGGAGTGGGCCCGGGACTAGTTTCAGCAATGAGCAGTTCTTC
CAWSGPGTSFSNEQFF
>14|.|.|TRBJ2-7|TRBV2
TGTGCCAGCAGTAGGGACGGCACGGCATACGAGCAGTACTTC
CASSRDGTAYEQYF
>14|.|.|TRBJ1-2|TRBV5-6
TGTGCCAGCAGCTTGTCTGGGGGCCTCTATGGCTACACCTTC
CASSLSGGLYGYTF
>15|TRBD2|.|TRBJ2-3|TRBV7-6
TGTGCCAGCAGCCCGACTAGCGGGGGGACAGATACGCAGTATTTT
CASSPTSGGTDTQYF
>12|.|.|TRBJ1-4|TRBV6-6
TGTGCCAGCGGGGACCCTCGAATAAAACTGTTTTTT
CASGDPRIKLFF
>15|TRBD1|.|TRBJ2-7|TRBV3-1/TRBV3-2
TGTGCCACCGAAGAATCCGGGACAGAGACCTACGAGCAGTACTTC
CATEESGTETYEQYF
>15|.|.|TRBJ1-1|TRBV5-4
TGTGCCAGCAGCTTGGAATGGGGTGTCAGCACTGAAGCTTTCTTT
CASSLEWGVSTEAFF
>14|.|.|TRBJ2-7|TRBV2
TGTGCCGGGGAGGGGGTCAGCCCTACCTACGAGCAGTACTTC
CAGEGVSPTYEQYF
>15|TRBD1|.|TRBJ1-2|TRBV27
TGTGCCAGCACTGCCCAGCCGACAGGGACCTATGGCTACACCTTC
CASTAQPTGTYGYTF
>15|.|once|TRBJ2-3|TRBV5-1
TGCGCCAGCAGTACAGGACTGGGTGCCACAGATACGCAGTATTTT
CASSTGLGATDTQYF
>16|TRBD1|.|TRBJ1-6|TRBV4-1
TGCGCCAGCAGCCAGGAAGGGGGCCTACCGGATTCACCCCTCCACTTT
CASSQEGGLPDSPLHF
>16|.|.|TRBJ2-2|TRBV5-4
TGTGCCAGCAGCCACGGGGCCCCGGGTAACACCGGGGAGCTGTTTTTT
CASSHGAPGNTGELFF
>13|TRBD2|.|TRBJ2-5|TRBV29-1
TGCAGCGGAGTAGCGGGGGGTAGAGAGACCCAGTACTTC
CSGVAGGRETQYF
>16|TRBD1|.|TRBJ2-2|TRBV18
TGTGCCAGCTCAACCCGACAGGGGGGAGCCACCGGGGAGCTGTTTTTT
CASSTRQGGATGELFF
>16|TRBD2|.|TRBJ2-2|TRBV6-6
TGTGCCAGCACCAGCGGGACTACATTATCCACCGGGGAGCTGTTTTTT
CASTSGTTLSTGELFF
>16|.|.|TRBJ2-5|TRBV5-4
TGTGCCAGCAGCTTGGGGGCAGGGAGGAACCAAGAGACCCAGTACTTC
CASSLGAGRNQETQYF
>13|.|once|TRBJ2-4|TRBV7-9
TGTGCCAGCAGCCCCTGGGCCAAAAACATTCAGTACTTC
CASSPWAKNIQYF
>16|.|.|TRBJ1-1|TRBV10-2
TGCGCCAGCATCCGCGACTTGTTGGCAGGGAAGACTGAAGCTTTCTTT
CASIRDLLAGKTEAFF
>15|TRBD1|.|TRBJ1-2|TRBV7-9
TGTGCCATTCCGGACAGGGGACATCCTAACTATGGCTACACCTTC
CAIPDRGHPNYGYTF
>16|TRBD1|once|TRBJ1-2|TRBV2
TGTGCCAGCAGTGACACGCGACAGGGGATAAACTATGGCTACACCTTC
CASSDTRQGINYGYTF
>13|.|once|TRBJ2-7|TRBV6-5
TGTGCCAGCAGTTTACAGTATAGCTACGAGCAGTACTTC
CASSLQYSYEQYF
>13|TRBD2|.|TRBJ2-1|TRBV12-5
TGTGCTAGCCGACTAGCGGGGGAGAATGAGCAGTTCTTC
CASRLAGENEQFF
>13|.|.|TRBJ1-2|TRBV12-3/TRBV12-4
TGTGCCAGCAGTTCCGCAGGGGAATACGGCTACACCTTC
CASSSAGEYGYTF
>13|.|.|TRBJ1-1|TRBV12-3/TRBV12-4
TGTGCCAGCACCCTTCTGAGGGGCGCATTAGCTTTCTTT
CASTLLRGALAFF
>14|.|.|TRBJ1-4|TRBV25-1
TGTGCCAGCTCAAAGACTGAAACTAATGAAAAACTGTTTTTT
CASSKTETNEKLFF
>12|.|.|TRBJ1-1|TRBV3-1/TRBV3-2
TGTGCCAGCAGCCTTCAGGGGCTGAAGGCTTTCTTT
CASSLQGLKAFF
>13|.|.|TRBJ1-1|TRBV9
TGTGCCAGCAGCTCCGAGGTCGGGTCTGAAGCTTTCTTT
CASSSEVGSEAFF
>13|.|once|TRBJ2-2|TRBV19
TGTGCCAGTAGTATAGATCCCGGTAGGGAGCTGTTTTTT
CASSIDPGRELFF